Below, 9 T cell receptor beta chains from the same sample are listed, as sequenced in a study of graft-versus-host responses after intestinal transplantation. Assay used: immunoSEQ multiplex PCR; TCRdb lists only in-frame clones, some missing. The table includes tens of thousands of clones, more than 85% detected once. For these TCRs, the target antigens are not known. The sample was unstimulated CD8+ T cells sorted from spleen or lymph node cells, taken before intestinal transplant. The receptors stem from a human donor who received an intestinal transplant.

The chain uses TRBV28 and TRBJ2-1; D is possibly TRBD1 (6 bases). Trimming left V 8 bases short and J 0 bases short, with 11 bases between. The CDR3 spans 14 residues. The germline CDR1 and CDR2 sequences are MDHEN and SYDVKM. As DNA, the CDR3 is TGTGCCAGCCTCAGCAGGGGCTCCTACAATGAGCAGTTCTTC. Protein: CASLSRGSYNEQFF.

The V call is TRBV4-3, the J call TRBJ1-4, with a weak D call TRBD1 (6 bases). Per germline, CDR1 LGHNA and CDR2 YSLEER. Trimming pared 0 bases from V and 8 bases from J, leaving 16 bases between. This CDR3 region has 16 residues. CDR3 nucleotide sequence: TGCGCCAGCAGCCAAGATCGGGGGGGGGCTGAAGAAAAACTGTTTTTT. This gives the protein CASSQDRGGAEEKLFF.

The chain links TRBV4-1 to TRBJ2-3, with D maybe TRBD2 (6 bases). Trimming stripped 4 bases from V and 1 base from J, with 15 bases between. Germline V gene sequence: CDR1 MGHRA, CDR2 YSYEKL. The CDR3 is made up of 16 amino acids. The CDR3 sequence: CASSPRRASGTDTQYF. The CDR3 DNA is TGCGCCAGCAGCCCCCGCAGGGCTAGCGGCACAGATACGCAGTATTTT.

DNA of the CDR3: TGTGCCAGCAGTGGAGAAGAAGAGACCCAGTACTTC. Encoded protein: CASSGEEETQYF. The chain carries TRBV2 and TRBJ2-5; D is uncertain. This CDR3 has 12 residues. The germline V gene has CDR1 SNHLY and CDR2 FYNNEI. V lost 4 bases to trimming and J lost 3 bases, with 6 bases between them.

The chain combines TRBV5-5 with TRBJ2-7; D is ambiguous. V was shortened by 5 bases and J by 0 bases, with 12 bases between the two germline ends. Germline CDR1 SGHKS, CDR2 YYEKEE (reference sequence). This CDR3 spans 14 amino acids. CDR3 nucleotide sequence: TGTGCCAGCAGTTGGGCAATCCGCTCCTACGAGCAGTACTTC. Amino acid sequence: CASSWAIRSYEQYF.

The chain has TRBV7-8 and TRBJ1-1; D unclear. The CDR3 covers 13 residues. The ends were cut back, 1 base at V and 3 bases at J, with 6 bases in the middle. From germline, CDR1 is SGHVS and CDR2 FQNEAQ. In DNA form, the CDR3 reads TGTGCCAGCAGCTTAGTCGAGTACACTGAAGCTTTCTTT. This gives the protein CASSLVEYTEAFF.

The genes are TRBV10-1 and TRBJ2-3; 12 bases line up with TRBD2. V lost 2 bases to trimming and J lost 7 bases; unmatched junction nucleotides: 7. The CDR3 is 16 amino acids. The V gene's germline CDR1 is WNHNN and CDR2 SYGVQD (reference sequence). CDR3 in DNA: TGCGCCAGCAGTGAGGGTAGGCTAGCGGGGGGGTATACGCAGTATTTT. Protein product: CASSEGRLAGGYTQYF.

The chain recombines TRBV27 with TRBJ2-7; TRBD2 agrees at 7 bases. The CDR3 contains 15 residues. The germline CDR1 and CDR2 sequences are MNHEY and SMNVEV (reference sequence). V was pared by 4 bases and J by 5 bases, with 11 bases of the junction left unmatched. The CDR3 sequence is CASSSPGRREDEQYF. CDR3 nucleotide sequence: TGTGCCAGCAGTTCTCCGGGCCGCCGGGAGGACGAGCAGTACTTC.

The V call is TRBV21-1, the J call TRBJ2-7; the table's D call of TRBD1 was not tested on the DNA. TRBV21-1 is classified as a pseudogene. The CDR3 loop spans 16 amino acids. For the CDR3, the DNA is TGTGCCAGCAGCAATCCGAGGCAGGGGGTCGTTCGCGAGCAGTACTTC. Protein sequence: CASSNPRQGVVREQYF.